This entry lists 14 T cell receptor beta chains sequenced from one sample in a study of identical twins. From the 5' RACE reads, TCRdb called clonotypes with MiXCR, one entry per CDR3 protein. Here the sample spans roughly 1.6 million distinct CDR3 sequences, about 32% being singletons. The sequenced material came from cord blood. Receptor source: a newborn girl in good health.

This chain connects TRBV6-1 to TRBJ1-1; TRBD1 matches at 8 bases. The CDR3 extends over 14 amino acids. The germline V gene has CDR1 MNHNS and CDR2 SASEGT. After removal of 11 bases from V and 1 base from J, the junction contained 9 bases not matched to a gene. CDR3 sequence (DNA): TGTGCCGGAGACCTAGGACAGGGGAACACTGAAGCTTTCTTT. It is translated as CAGDLGQGNTEAFF.

This clonotype was seen a handful of times. The genes are TRBV6-1 and TRBJ2-3, with D perhaps TRBD1 or TRBD2 (5 bases each). The CDR3 extends over 17 amino acids. Germline CDR1 is MNHNS and CDR2 is SASEGT. The ends were cut back, 6 bases at V and 2 bases at J, with 21 bases in the middle. The CDR3 coding sequence is TGTGCCAGCAGCCGGCACGGACTCCTCGGGGCCACAGATACGCAGTATTTT. It codes for CASSRHGLLGATDTQYF.

DNA for the CDR3: TGTGCCAGCAGTTTAGGACTGCCTACCTACAATGAGCAGTTCTTC. It yields the protein CASSLGLPTYNEQFF. The genes are TRBV6-5 and TRBJ2-1, with D possibly TRBD2 on 5 matching bases. There are 15 residues in the CDR3. Trimming pared 4 bases from V and 2 bases from J, leaving 12 bases between. CDR1 and CDR2 from the germline V gene are MNHEY and SVGAGI.

In its sample, this clonotype was seen a few times. This chain uses TRBV6-5 with TRBJ2-3; D might be TRBD1 (5 bases). The CDR3 contains 13 residues. V was shortened by 5 bases and J by 9 bases, with 15 bases between the two germline ends. The germline CDR1 and CDR2 sequences are MNHEY and SVGAGI. CDR3 sequence reads: CASSGPLRGTQYF. CDR3 nucleotide sequence: TGTGCCAGCAGTGGACCTCTAAGGGGCACGCAGTATTTT.

The chain uses TRBV12-3 or TRBV12-4 and TRBJ2-3; 12 bases map to TRBD2. This CDR3 comprises 18 residues. V was pared by 6 bases and J by 1 base, with 11 bases of the junction left unmatched. The DNA of the CDR3 is TGTGCCAGCAGCTCGGGACTAGCGGGTCCCATACGCACAGATACGCAGTATTTT. Translation gives CASSSGLAGPIRTDTQYF.

This clonotype was counted a single time. Because the CDR3 is missing its conserved closing phenylalanine or tryptophan, this is likely a read error. V and J are TRBV5-1 and TRBJ1-2; the D is unclear. The CDR3 extends over 15 amino acids. V shed 2 bases and J shed 6 bases, with 17 bases lying between them. Germline V CDR1 and CDR2: SGHRS, YFSETQ. CDR3 loop: CASSLAPLRAHGYTY. CDR3 DNA: TGCGCCAGCAGCTTAGCCCCCTTGAGGGCTCATGGCTACACCTAC.

The V and J genes are TRBV2 and TRBJ1-4; 7 bases fit TRBD1. Germline loops: CDR1 SNHLY, CDR2 FYNNEI. V gave up 4 bases and J gave up 4 bases; unmatched junction bases: 9. The CDR3 loop spans 16 amino acids. CDR3 sequence (DNA): TGTGCCAGCAGTGCCCCGACAGGGATTAATAATGAAAAACTGTTTTTT. It yields the protein CASSAPTGINNEKLFF.

The gene calls are TRBV20-1 and TRBJ1-1; D is unresolved. The germline V gene has CDR1 DFQATT and CDR2 SNEGSKA (reference sequence). Trimming took off 1 base at V and 7 bases at J, with 7 bases between the two ends. The CDR3 length is 11 residues. In nucleotides, the CDR3 is TGCAGTGCTAGAGGGGGTGGTGAAGCTTTCTTT. Translated: CSARGGGEAFF.

The CDR3 sequence is CASSRVILAKNIQYF. The CDR3, as DNA: TGTGCCAGCAGCCGGGTTATACTAGCCAAAAACATTCAGTACTTC. V gene TRBV21-1 combines with J gene TRBJ2-4. TRBV21-1 corresponds to a pseudogene. CDR3 size: 15 residues.

At least ten counts were recorded for this clonotype. J is TRBJ2-3 and V is TRBV28; D not certain. Trimming stripped 6 bases from V and 5 bases from J, with 6 bases between. From germline, CDR1 is MDHEN and CDR2 SYDVKM. There are 11 residues in the CDR3. As DNA, the CDR3 is TGTGCCAGCAGCTTACTAGATACGCAGTATTTT. As protein: CASSLLDTQYF.

Remarks on this clonotype: A junction end diverges from the germline sequence, so it may reflect a read error. This sequence joins TRBV2 and TRBJ2-1; D unresolved. The J call may be mistaken, given a closer DNA end match to TRBJ2-7. The CDR3 sequence is 14 residues long. Per the germline V gene, CDR1 is SNHLY and CDR2 is FYNNEI. The CDR3 is CASGEIAKFYEQYF. The CDR3 nucleotides are TGTGCCAGCGGTGAAATAGCCAAGTTCTACGAGCAGTACTTC.

This clonotype was observed a handful of times. An end of the junction does not agree with germline; a read error may underlie this. The rearrangement links TRBV7-2 to TRBJ2-3; TRBD1 matches 7 bases. The germline gives CDR1 SGHTA, CDR2 FQGNSA. CDR3 length equals 12 residues. The CDR3 DNA sequence: TGTGCTAGCAGACAGGGACCGCCAGCGCAGTATTTT. It codes for CASRQGPPAQYF.

There are a few counts of this clonotype. This chain connects TRBV20-1 to TRBJ2-3; 13 positions match TRBD2. The germline V gene encodes CDR1 DFQATT and CDR2 SNEGSKA (reference sequence). V was pared by 6 bases and J by 3 bases, with 15 bases of the junction left unmatched. The CDR3 consists of 18 residues. The CDR3 loop is CSASGLAGVASTTDTQYF. CDR3 DNA: TGCAGTGCCTCCGGACTAGCGGGAGTTGCCAGCACGACAGATACGCAGTATTTT.

In this sample, this clonotype turned up a few times. V usage is TRBV20-1 and J usage is TRBJ2-7, with D possibly matching TRBD2 (6 bases). This CDR3 is built from 13 residues. The V gene lost 3 bases and the J gene lost 3 bases, with 12 bases spanning the gap. Looked up from germline, CDR1 is DFQATT and CDR2 is SNEGSKA (reference sequence). The CDR3, as DNA: TGCAGTGCTAGTAGCCGACTAGGCTACGAGCAGTACTTC. Protein product: CSASSRLGYEQYF.